Listed below are T cell receptor beta chains from one sample, sequenced in a study of beta chain features in type 1 diabetes. Measured with immunoSEQ multiplex PCR; TCRdb has only the in-frame clones, and not every one. The sample shows 150,000 or so clones, approximately 9% of them seen only once. Sample: central memory CD4+ T cells from blood. The receptors were gathered from a woman aged 18 to 35 in good health. CDR3s include the opening cysteine and the closing phenylalanine or tryptophan. The D gene is left open where the match is weak. Not every row has a clone size; where given, it reads once, few, many or a size class.

many | TRBJ1-4 | TRBV15 | TRBD1 | CATSRTGQNNEKLFF | TGTGCCACCAGCAGGACGGGACAGAATAATGAAAAACTGTTTTTT
few | TRBJ1-1 | TRBV7-2 | . | CASSQQGQNTEAFF | TGTGCCAGCAGTCAACAAGGACAGAACACTGAAGCTTTCTTT
few | TRBJ2-3 | TRBV6-5 | . | CASNRGSTDTQYF | TGTGCCAGCAACCGGGGGAGCACAGATACGCAGTATTTT
few | TRBJ2-1 | TRBV5-1 | TRBD2 | CASSLYSGRGWGNEQFF | TGCGCCAGCAGCTTGTATAGCGGGAGAGGATGGGGCAATGAGCAGTTCTTC
. | TRBJ2-5 | TRBV4-1 | . | CASSPEGQGRETQYF | TGCGCCAGCAGCCCCGAAGGGCAGGGGAGAGAGACCCAGTACTTC
. | TRBJ1-1 | TRBV9 | . | CASSVQGMGAAFF | TGTGCCAGCAGCGTACAGGGGATGGGGGCAGCTTTCTTT
few | TRBJ1-2 | TRBV4-3 | TRBD1 | CASSQDPRTGLNTF | TGCGCCAGCAGCCAAGATCCTCGGACAGGGTTAAACACCTTC
. | TRBJ1-2 | TRBV14 | . | CASSQGQGRNYGYTF | TGTGCCAGCAGCCAAGGGCAGGGGCGAAACTATGGCTACACCTTC
. | TRBJ1-1 | TRBV30 | . | CAWSVGPVNTEAFF | TGTGCCTGGAGTGTTGGGCCTGTGAACACTGAAGCTTTCTTT
. | TRBJ2-3 | TRBV6-6 | TRBD1 | CASSSLTGAGTDTQYF | TGTGCCAGCAGTAGCCTAACAGGGGCCGGAACAGATACGCAGTATTTT
. | TRBJ2-7 | TRBV28 | . | CASSSGGRPPYEQYF | TGTGCCAGCAGTTCTGGGGGCAGGCCCCCCTACGAGCAGTACTTC
. | TRBJ2-3 | TRBV9 | TRBD2 | CASSLSGGRPDTQYF | TGTGCCAGCAGCCTGAGTGGCGGGAGACCAGATACGCAGTATTTT
few | TRBJ1-1 | TRBV6-5 | TRBD1 | CASSFTGTVDTEAFF | TGTGCCAGCAGCTTTACCGGGACAGTTGACACTGAAGCTTTCTTT
. | TRBJ2-2 | TRBV6-6 | TRBD1 | CASSPQGERDTGELFF | TGTGCCAGCAGTCCCCAGGGGGAAAGGGACACCGGGGAGCTGTTTTTT
few | TRBJ2-2 | TRBV7-2 | . | CASSLATYTGELFF | TGTGCCAGCAGCTTAGCCACATACACCGGGGAGCTGTTTTTT
few | TRBJ1-1 | TRBV29-1 | TRBD1 | CSVLGQGDTEAFF | TGCAGCGTCCTCGGACAGGGTGACACTGAAGCTTTCTTT
. | TRBJ1-2 | TRBV7-9 | . | CASSLEAGVDGYTF | TGTGCCAGCAGCTTAGAAGCAGGGGTGGATGGCTACACCTTC
. | TRBJ2-1 | TRBV5-1 | . | CASSLNGGSYNEQFF | TGCGCCAGCAGCTTGAACGGGGGCTCCTACAATGAGCAGTTCTTC
few | TRBJ2-3 | TRBV29-1 | TRBD1 | CSVEGDRATDTQYF | TGCAGCGTTGAGGGGGACAGGGCCACAGATACGCAGTATTTT
few | TRBJ1-4 | TRBV15 | . | CATSRDQGNEKLFF | TGTGCCACCAGCAGAGATCAGGGTAATGAAAAACTGTTTTTT
few | TRBJ2-6 | TRBV7-9 | TRBD1 | CASTMVQGVAGANVLTF | TGTGCCAGCACCATGGTACAGGGGGTGGCGGGGGCCAACGTCCTGACTTTC
few | TRBJ1-5 | TRBV18 | . | CASSLETPSNYQPQHF | TGTGCCAGCTCACTGGAGACTCCTTCCAACTATCAGCCCCAGCATTTT
. | TRBJ2-7 | TRBV18 | . | CASSPDRDYDEQYF | TGTGCCAGCTCACCGGACAGGGACTACGATGAGCAGTACTTC
few | TRBJ2-3 | TRBV11-3 | . | CASSLERWAADTQYF | TGTGCCAGCAGCTTAGAAAGATGGGCTGCCGATACGCAGTATTTT
few | TRBJ1-2 | TRBV5-1 | . | CASSLGQTYGYTF | TGCGCCAGCAGCTTGGGACAGACCTATGGCTACACCTTC
. | TRBJ2-7 | TRBV5-1 | . | CASSWAQEAYEQYF | TGCGCCAGCAGCTGGGCCCAGGAGGCCTACGAGCAGTACTTC
. | TRBJ1-4 | TRBV19 | . | CASSIRQAVELFF | TGTGCCAGTAGTATCCGGCAGGCTGTGGAACTGTTTTTT
few | TRBJ2-2 | TRBV30 | TRBD2 | CAWSLGLNTGELFF | TGTGCCTGGAGCCTGGGACTAAACACCGGGGAGCTGTTTTTT
many | TRBJ2-1 | TRBV5-1 | . | CASSLEPAANEQFF | TGCGCCAGCAGCTTGGAGCCAGCGGCCAATGAGCAGTTCTTC
few | TRBJ2-3 | TRBV6-5 | . | CASSYSQGATDTQYF | TGTGCCAGCAGTTACTCGCAGGGCGCGACAGATACGCAGTATTTT
. | TRBJ1-1 | TRBV9 | . | CASSVEEGPTPYTEAFF | TGTGCCAGCAGCGTAGAAGAGGGTCCAACCCCTTACACTGAAGCTTTCTTT
. | TRBJ2-2 | TRBV11-2 | TRBD1 | CASSNPRQGDYTGELFF | TGTGCCAGCAGCAATCCCCGGCAGGGGGATTACACCGGGGAGCTGTTTTTT
. | TRBJ2-3 | TRBV27 | TRBD2 | CASSLLTSGTDTQYF | TGTGCCAGCAGTTTACTGACTAGCGGGACAGATACGCAGTATTTT
many | TRBJ2-3 | TRBV4-3 | . | CASSPQTRGNTQYF | TGCGCCAGCAGCCCCCAAACGAGGGGGAATACGCAGTATTTT
. | TRBJ2-2 | TRBV4-1 | TRBD2 | CASSQGGLAGVGTGELFF | TGCGCCAGCAGCCAAGGGGGACTAGCGGGAGTGGGTACCGGGGAGCTGTTTTTT
few | TRBJ2-3 | TRBV11-1 | . | CASSLGASGNLEYF | TGTGCCAGCAGCTTAGGCGCCTCAGGGAATTTGGAGTATTTT
. | TRBJ1-1 | TRBV18 | TRBD1 | CASSPGQGGNTEAFF | TGTGCCAGCTCACCCGGACAGGGCGGGAACACTGAAGCTTTCTTT
few | TRBJ2-1 | TRBV6-1 | TRBD2 | CAISEGLAGGSYNEQFF | TGTGCCATCAGTGAGGGGCTAGCGGGGGGCTCCTACAATGAGCAGTTCTTC
medium-sized | TRBJ1-2 | TRBV7-9 | . | CASSSSGVNYGYTF | TGTGCCAGCAGCTCATCAGGGGTGAACTATGGCTACACCTTC
. | TRBJ2-5 | TRBV2 | TRBD1 | CASRDWPRRDRYQETQYF | TGTGCCAGCAGGGATTGGCCCCGAAGGGACAGGTACCAAGAGACCCAGTACTTC
few | TRBJ2-7 | TRBV7-2 | . | CASSLGDTPSYEQYF | TGTGCCAGCAGCTTAGGGGACACCCCATCCTACGAGCAGTACTTC
. | TRBJ2-1 | TRBV7-2 | . | CASSLDSHYNEQFF | TGTGCCAGCAGCTTAGATAGCCACTACAATGAGCAGTTCTTC
many | TRBJ2-5 | TRBV5-1 | TRBD1 | CASSSGTGGQETQYF | TGCGCCAGCAGCTCAGGGACAGGGGGCCAAGAGACCCAGTACTTC
few | TRBJ1-2 | TRBV5-1 | . | CASSVDAVGYTF | TGCGCCAGCAGCGTCGACGCGGTGGGCTACACCTTC
. | TRBJ2-2 | TRBV9 | TRBD2 | CASSGAGTRALFF | TGTGCCAGCAGCGGTGCCGGGACTAGAGCGCTGTTTTTT
. | TRBJ2-1 | TRBV6-5 | TRBD2 | CASSVRTSGIGEQFF | TGTGCCAGCAGCGTCCGGACTAGCGGGATCGGTGAGCAGTTCTTC
few | TRBJ2-1 | TRBV11-2 | . | CASSLEELARYNEQFF | TGTGCCAGCAGCTTAGAGGAACTTGCGAGGTACAATGAGCAGTTCTTC
. | TRBJ1-5 | TRBV7-8 | TRBD1 | CASSLRDRDYQPQHF | TGTGCCAGCAGCTTAAGGGACAGGGATTATCAGCCCCAGCATTTT